These 21 T cell receptor beta chains originate from one sample sequenced in a study of tumor-infiltrating lymphocytes in primary liver carcinoma. From approximately 550 ng of total RNA, TCR beta-specific cDNA was reverse-transcribed using a constant-region primer. Modified slightly, ARM-PCR produced TCR beta libraries over three nested multiplex PCR rounds. Forward primers for TRBV1-TRBV30 and a C-beta reverse primer served the first two PCR rounds, at about 11 cycles each. MiXCR was run by TCRdb on the multiplex PCR reads, yielding one entry per CDR3 protein. The sample comprises approximately 210,000 distinct CDR3 sequences, around 60% of which are singletons, and roughly 7% rests with the top ten. Extraction also yielded germline DNA, while blood RNA was obtained from unsorted whole blood. Input material: peripheral blood. The receptor source for this set is a woman aged 55-70 years with primary liver carcinoma and hepatitis B virus infection.

About this clonotype itself: This may be a read error, as it is one base from a much larger clone. Since no conserved phenylalanine or tryptophan closes the CDR3, a read error is the likely cause. As DNA, the CDR3 is TGTGCCAGCACCGAAGACGGCGGGAGGTATGAGCAGTTCCTC. Its translation: CASTEDGGRYEQFL. The genes are TRBV6-1 and TRBJ2-1; 8 bases align to TRBD2. After removal of 7 bases from V and 8 bases from J, the junction contained 10 bases not matched to a gene. Germline V gene lookup returns CDR1 MNHNS and CDR2 SASEGT. The CDR3 is 14 amino acids.

The chain has TRBV5-1 and TRBJ2-7, with 9 bases identical to TRBD2. Germline V gene data show CDR1 as SGHRS and CDR2 as YFSETQ. Trimming at V came to 4 bases and at J to 2 bases, leaving 7 bases not matched to a gene. This CDR3 spans 15 amino acids. The CDR3 loop reads CASSISGTSTYEQYF. CDR3 DNA sequence: TGCGCCAGCAGCATCAGCGGGACTAGCACCTACGAGCAGTACTTC.

This clonotype was recorded only once. A junction end diverges from the germline sequence, so it may reflect a read error. The V call is TRBV11-2, the J call TRBJ1-2; D call uncertain. This CDR3 region has 15 residues. Germline V lookup: CDR1 SGHAT, CDR2 FQNNGV. CDR3 bases: TGTGCCAGCGGCTTTTATCCGGGAGCAATCTATGGCTACACCTTC. Its protein is CASGFYPGAIYGYTF.

The rearrangement joins TRBV9 to TRBJ1-5; 7 bases agree with TRBD1. CDR1 is SGDLS, CDR2 YYNGEE, per germline. V lost 4 bases, J lost 4 bases, and 5 bases stayed unmatched. The CDR3 is 14 residues long. Here the CDR3 reads CASSQGVDNQPQHF. CDR3 DNA: TGTGCCAGCAGCCAGGGGGTGGATAATCAGCCCCAGCATTTT.

As concerns this clonotype: A read error is likely, as this CDR3 ends without the conserved phenylalanine or tryptophan. The chain recombines TRBV5-1 with TRBJ2-7; no clear D. This CDR3 is 16 amino acids long. V was trimmed by 2 bases and J by 2 bases, leaving 17 bases between them. Per the germline V gene, CDR1 is SGHRS and CDR2 is YFSETQ. The CDR3 region has the DNA TGCGCCAGCAGCTTTAGTTTCGCGGACCTGACCTACGAGCAGTACTCC. As protein: CASSFSFADLTYEQYS.

Comment on this clonotype: The junction departs from the called germline gene at one end, perhaps through a read error. The chain uses TRBV11-2 and TRBJ2-7; D unresolved. The CDR3 is 13 residues long. Germline V gene data show CDR1 as SGHAT and CDR2 as FQNNGV. CDR3 bases: TGTGCCAGCAGCCCTCCCGGCTCCTACGAGCACTACTTC. Protein product: CASSPPGSYEHYF.

The table lists this clonotype with many counts. This sequence joins TRBV12-3 or TRBV12-4 and TRBJ2-5; the match to TRBD2 covers 7 bases. The CDR3 spans 13 residues. Trimming took 6 bases from V and 4 from J; bases not matched to a gene: 5. The CDR3 DNA is TGTGCCAGCAGCAGAGCGGGAACAGAGACCCAGTACTTC. Its translation: CASSRAGTETQYF.

This clonotype was counted between two and nine times. The J gene is TRBJ2-3, the V gene TRBV7-9; 10 bases align to TRBD2. The V gene's germline CDR1 is SEHNR and CDR2 FQNEAQ (reference sequence). There are 15 residues in the CDR3. With 3 bases clipped from V and 5 bases from J, the junction kept 5 bases outside the gene matches. CDR3 protein: CASSFSGRIVDTQYF. In DNA form, the CDR3 reads TGTGCCAGCAGCTTTAGCGGGAGGATTGTAGATACGCAGTATTTT.

To note about this clonotype: At one boundary the junction diverges from the germline segment, which might be a read error. The chain links TRBV29-1 to TRBJ2-7; D possibly corresponds to TRBD2 (5 bases). The CDR3 contains 13 residues. Germline V gene data show CDR1 as SQVTM and CDR2 as ANQGSEA. CDR3 DNA: TGCAGCGTCCGCACCGGGGTAAACAGAAGGCAGTACTTT. Translation gives CSVRTGVNRRQYF.

The DNA of the CDR3 is TGCGCCAGCAGCCAAGGACAGATCTGGGACACAGATACGCAGTATTTT. Its protein is CASSQGQIWDTDTQYF. The chain joins TRBV4-1 to TRBJ2-3; D perhaps matches TRBD1 (5 bases). Trimming took off 1 base at V and 2 bases at J, with 13 bases between the two ends. Germline V CDR1 and CDR2: MGHRA, YSYEKL. There are 16 residues in the CDR3.

Turning to this clonotype: This may arise from a read error, as a much more abundant clone is one base away. V and J are TRBV12-3 or TRBV12-4 and TRBJ1-3, with unresolved D. This CDR3 region has 16 residues. Here the CDR3 reads CVSKPNGILSGNTIYF. CDR3 DNA sequence: TGTGTCAGCAAGCCTAACGGGATTCTCTCTGGAAACACCATATATTTT.

There are a few counts of this clonotype. The chain is built from TRBV5-1 and TRBJ2-3, with 9 bases fitting TRBD2. This CDR3 comprises 17 residues. CDR1 is SGHRS, CDR2 YFSETQ, per germline. V was pared by 4 bases and J by 0 bases, with 9 bases of the junction left unmatched. The CDR3 sequence: CASSRGTTSGSTDTQYF. CDR3 in DNA: TGCGCCAGCAGCAGGGGAACAACTAGCGGGAGCACAGATACGCAGTATTTT.

Regarding this clonotype: Relative to the germline gene, one junction end is altered; a read error may explain this. The genes are TRBV11-2 and TRBJ2-5; 7 nucleotides match TRBD1. The length of the CDR3 is 14 residues. Per germline, CDR1 SGHAT and CDR2 FQNNGV. The CDR3 spells CASSIRGSGETQYF. CDR3 DNA: TGCGCCAGCAGTATCAGGGGGTCAGGGGAGACCCAGTACTTC.

Turning to this clonotype: A much larger clone differs by one base, so this may be a read error. The genes are TRBV10-2 and TRBJ2-1, with 16 bases lining up with TRBD2. The V gene's germline CDR1 is WSHSY and CDR2 SAAADI. The CDR3 runs to 19 residues. The CDR3 here is CASSEQGLAGGVTYNEKFF. The CDR3 DNA reads TGCGCCAGCAGTGAGCAGGGACTAGCGGGAGGGGTTACCTACAATGAGAAGTTCTTC.

On this clonotype itself: The junction departs from the called germline gene at one end, perhaps through a read error. This chain uses TRBV20-1 with TRBJ1-4, with D uncertain. The germline gives CDR1 DFQATT, CDR2 SNEGSKA (reference sequence). The CDR3 loop spans 10 amino acids. CDR3 nucleotides: TGTGGAATCCCCAATGAAAAACTGTTTTTT. Its translation: CGIPNEKLFF.

This clonotype has only a few counts. Because the CDR3 is missing its conserved closing phenylalanine or tryptophan, this is likely a read error. The rearrangement uses TRBV6-5 and TRBJ2-7, with D perhaps being TRBD1 or TRBD2 (5 bases each). CDR1 is MNHEY and CDR2 is SVGAGI in the germline V gene. Between the trimmed V and J ends, which lost 6 bases and 3 bases, there was a span of 12 bases. The CDR3 is 13 residues long. CDR3 nucleotides: TGTGCCAGCAGCACGGGACGACACTACGAGCAGTACCTC. Protein sequence: CASSTGRHYEQYL.

Comments on this clonotype: One end of the junction does not line up with germline, which may come from a read error. DNA for the CDR3: TGCGCCAGCTCTCCCTGGAGCGGGAGATTGGATACACAGTATTTT. Its protein is CASSPWSGRLDTQYF. V usage is TRBV10-2 and J usage is TRBJ2-3, with 8 bases fitting TRBD2. Per the germline V gene, CDR1 is WSHSY and CDR2 is SAAADI. The CDR3 extends over 15 amino acids.

V is TRBV6-6 and J is TRBJ2-7; TRBD1 matches at 9 bases. The germline CDR1 and CDR2 sequences are MNHNY and SVGAGI (reference sequence). This CDR3 region has 13 residues. V lost 10 bases, J lost 3 bases, and 7 bases stayed unmatched. CDR3: CATRTGALYEQYF. The CDR3 bases are TGTGCCACCCGGACAGGGGCCCTCTACGAGCAGTACTTC.

To note about this clonotype: One junction end does not reproduce the germline sequence, and a read error may be involved. The chain joins TRBV12-3 or TRBV12-4 to TRBJ2-7, with 8 nucleotides matching TRBD1. This CDR3 comprises 15 residues. CDR3 sequence: CASSFIGQGSYGQYF. In DNA, the CDR3 is TGTGCCAGCAGTTTCATAGGACAGGGATCCTACGGGCAGTACTTC.

Turning to this clonotype: Being one base from a much bigger clone, this may be a read error. V usage is TRBV5-4 and J usage is TRBJ2-7; a weak D match, TRBD2 (6 bases). Trimming shortened V by 7 bases and J by 2 bases, and 16 bases separated the two germline ends. The length of the CDR3 is 14 residues. Germline V lookup: CDR1 SGHNT, CDR2 YYREEE (reference sequence). This chain's CDR3 is CASGAGTVPYEQYF. CDR3 nucleotides: TGTGCCAGCGGTGCCGGGACTGTCCCCTACGAGCAGTACTTC.

Concerning this clonotype itself: The junction departs from the called germline gene at one end, perhaps through a read error. The chain carries TRBV7-9 and TRBJ2-7; the D gene is possibly TRBD2 (7 bases). Germline CDR1 is SEHNR and CDR2 is FQNEAQ (reference sequence). There are 14 residues in the CDR3. The CDR3 sequence is CAGSFAGASGEQYF. The CDR3 region has the DNA TGTGCCGGCAGCTTCGCGGGGGCATCAGGGGAGCAGTACTTC.